This T cell receptor beta chain is from a study of blood T cells in healthy people across ages. Per the germline V gene, CDR1 is SGHRS and CDR2 is YFSETQ. The J segment lost 0 bases and the V segment lost 4 bases, leaving 7 bases of the junction unmatched. The CDR3 has 16 amino acids. Isolation of PBMCs gave at least 6.5 million cells per sample. Points from the study as a whole: While age rose, TCR beta diversity per million T cells dropped in a roughly linear way.

Comments on this clonotype: The antigen remains undetermined.

Through a sample-barcoded 5' primer and a J-beta primer mix, a second PCR was run for roughly 6 to 12 cycles. TCRdb re-called the 5' RACE reads with MiXCR, one entry per CDR3 protein. Here the sample spans 700,000 to 850,000 distinct CDR3 sequences, 40% to 65% being singletons. The chain uses TRBV5-1 and TRBJ2-7, with 10 nucleotides matching TRBD2. What was sequenced was blood. The clonotype comes from an elderly man in good health. CDR3 in amino acids: CASSGTGTSDSYEQYF. The CDR3, as DNA: TGCGCCAGCAGCGGGACCGGGACTAGCGACTCCTACGAGCAGTACTTC.